The 7 T cell receptor beta chains below all came from one sample that was sequenced in a study of T cell responses to AZD1222 COVID-19 vaccine. Sequencing was performed with immunoSEQ multiplex PCR; in TCRdb, only in-frame clones are kept and a portion is missing. The repertoire consists of some 96,000 clones, with approximately 91% occurring once and the leading ten covering roughly 15%. This material consisted of peripheral blood, taken 28 days after the second AZD1222 dose. The origin of the receptors is an adult who received the AZD1222 COVID-19 vaccine.

The chain carries TRBV11-2 and TRBJ2-1; D is uncertain. This CDR3 has 13 residues. V lost 3 bases and J 6 bases, leaving 9 bases between the germline ends. Looked up from germline, CDR1 is SGHAT and CDR2 is FQNNGV. CDR3 in DNA: TGTGCCAGCAGCTTTTTATCTTCCAATGAGCAGTTCTTC. Amino acid sequence: CASSFLSSNEQFF.

CDR3 residues: CAWSVGQGSTDTQYF. CDR3 nucleotides: TGTGCCTGGAGTGTAGGACAGGGCAGCACAGATACGCAGTATTTT. The V and J genes are TRBV30 and TRBJ2-3; 8 nucleotides match TRBD1. The CDR3 contains 15 residues. Germline V gene sequence: CDR1 GTSNPN, CDR2 SVGIG (reference sequence). V lost 0 bases and J lost 0; bases outside the gene matches: 2.

The chain links TRBV3-1 (or the pseudogene TRBV3-2) to TRBJ1-5; D is uncertain. Per the germline V gene, CDR1 is LGHDT and CDR2 is YNNKEL (reference sequence). There are 14 residues in the CDR3. Deletions cut 3 bases from V and 5 bases from J, with 11 bases between. This chain's CDR3 is CASSHGVMDQPQHF. The CDR3 coding sequence is TGTGCCAGCAGCCACGGGGTAATGGATCAGCCCCAGCATTTT.

The gene calls are TRBV2 and TRBJ2-2; a weak D match, TRBD2 (6 bases). Germline CDR1 SNHLY, CDR2 FYNNEI. This CDR3 is built from 15 residues. V was shortened by 6 bases and J by 0 bases, with 11 bases between the two germline ends. The CDR3: CASSPGLANTGELFF. The DNA for the CDR3 is TGTGCCAGCAGCCCGGGACTCGCGAACACCGGGGAGCTGTTTTTT.

The chain links TRBV3-1 (or the pseudogene TRBV3-2) to TRBJ1-1, with D unclear. This CDR3 contains 12 residues. Between the trimmed V and J ends, which lost 4 bases and 7 bases, there was a span of 10 bases. The germline V gene encodes CDR1 LGHDT and CDR2 YNNKEL (reference sequence). In DNA, the CDR3 is TGTGCCAGCAGCCGGACGGACGGTGAAGCTTTCTTT. Protein product: CASSRTDGEAFF.

V is TRBV19 and J is TRBJ2-2; 7 bases line up with TRBD1. Germline CDR1 and CDR2: LNHDA and SQIVND (reference sequence). The CDR3 has 14 amino acids. The V and J ends lost 7 bases and 0 bases, in that order; junction bases with no gene match: 2. CDR3 residues: CASKGTANTGELFF. As DNA, the CDR3 is TGTGCCAGTAAGGGGACAGCGAACACCGGGGAGCTGTTTTTT. Complete variable domain (other parts from reference TRBV19 and TRBJ2-2): DGGITQSPKYLFRKEGQNVTLSCEQNLNHDAMYWYRQDPGQGLRLIYYSQIVNDFQKGDIAEGYSVSREKKESFPLTVTSAQKNPTAFYLCASKGTANTGELFFGEGSRLTVL.

The chain combines TRBV4-1 with TRBJ1-2; D unresolved. V lost 1 base and J 2 bases, leaving 14 bases between the germline ends. CDR1 and CDR2 from the germline V gene are MGHRA and YSYEKL. CDR3 length: 16 residues. CDR3 residues: CASSQGNMLTNYGYTF. Here the CDR3 DNA reads TGCGCCAGCAGCCAAGGGAACATGCTCACAAACTATGGCTACACCTTC.